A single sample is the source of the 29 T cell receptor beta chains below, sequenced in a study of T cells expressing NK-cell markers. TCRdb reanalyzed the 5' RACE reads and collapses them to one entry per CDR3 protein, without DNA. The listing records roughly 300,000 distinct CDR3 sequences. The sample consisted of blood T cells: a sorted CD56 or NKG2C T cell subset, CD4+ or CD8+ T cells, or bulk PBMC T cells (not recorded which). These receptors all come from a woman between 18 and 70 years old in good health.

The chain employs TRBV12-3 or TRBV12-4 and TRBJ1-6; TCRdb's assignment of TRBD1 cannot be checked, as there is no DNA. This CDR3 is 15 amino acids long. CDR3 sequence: CANSLGTVYNSPLHF.

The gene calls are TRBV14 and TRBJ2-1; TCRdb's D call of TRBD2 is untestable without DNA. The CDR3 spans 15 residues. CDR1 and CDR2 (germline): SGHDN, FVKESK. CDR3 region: CASRVASATYNEQFF.

Here the CDR3 reads CASSSGTGNYNYGYTF. The chain links TRBV5-6 to TRBJ1-2; there is no DNA to check the TCRdb D call of TRBD1. The CDR3 sequence is 16 residues long. CDR1 SGHDT and CDR2 YYEEEE come from the germline V gene.

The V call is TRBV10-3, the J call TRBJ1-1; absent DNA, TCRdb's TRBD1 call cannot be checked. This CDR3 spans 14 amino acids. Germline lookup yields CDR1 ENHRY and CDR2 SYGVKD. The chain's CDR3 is CAITAQGPSTEAFF.

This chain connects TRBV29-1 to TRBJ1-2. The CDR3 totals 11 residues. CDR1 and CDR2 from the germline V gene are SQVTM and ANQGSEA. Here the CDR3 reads CSVELVYGYTF.

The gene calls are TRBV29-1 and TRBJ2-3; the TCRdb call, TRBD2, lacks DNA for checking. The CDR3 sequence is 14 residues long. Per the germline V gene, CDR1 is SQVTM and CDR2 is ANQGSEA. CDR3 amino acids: CSVDRAQGTDTQYF.

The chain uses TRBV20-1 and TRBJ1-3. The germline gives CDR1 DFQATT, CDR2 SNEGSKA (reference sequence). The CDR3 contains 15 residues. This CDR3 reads CSASSPHKSGNTIYF.

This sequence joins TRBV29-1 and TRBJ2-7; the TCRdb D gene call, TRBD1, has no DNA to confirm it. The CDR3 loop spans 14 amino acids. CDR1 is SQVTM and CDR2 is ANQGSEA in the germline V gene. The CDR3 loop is CSVELQGSVYEQYF.

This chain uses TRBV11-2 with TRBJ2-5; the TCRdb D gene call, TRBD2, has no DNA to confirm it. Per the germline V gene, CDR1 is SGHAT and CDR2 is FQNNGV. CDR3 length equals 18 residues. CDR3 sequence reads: CASRRLRLAGVDKETQYF.

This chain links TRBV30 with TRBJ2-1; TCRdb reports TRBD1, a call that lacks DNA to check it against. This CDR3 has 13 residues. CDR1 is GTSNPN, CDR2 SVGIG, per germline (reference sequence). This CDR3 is CAWTLWGGSEQFF.

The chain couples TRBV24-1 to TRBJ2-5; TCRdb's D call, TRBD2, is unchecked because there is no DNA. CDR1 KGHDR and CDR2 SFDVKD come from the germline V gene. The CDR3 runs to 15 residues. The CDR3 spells CATSAPSGRQETQYF.

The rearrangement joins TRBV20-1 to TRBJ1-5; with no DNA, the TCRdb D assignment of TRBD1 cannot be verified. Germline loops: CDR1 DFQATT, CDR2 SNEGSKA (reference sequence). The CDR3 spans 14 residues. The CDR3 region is CSAGGGQDNQPQHF.

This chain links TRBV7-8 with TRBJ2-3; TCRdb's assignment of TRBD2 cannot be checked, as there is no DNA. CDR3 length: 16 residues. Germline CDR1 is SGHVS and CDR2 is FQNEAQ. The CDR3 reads CASSTGLAGVGDTQYF.

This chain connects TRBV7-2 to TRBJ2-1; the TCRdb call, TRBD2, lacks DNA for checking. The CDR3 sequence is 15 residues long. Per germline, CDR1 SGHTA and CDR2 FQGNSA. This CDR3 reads CASSAGLAGINEQFF.

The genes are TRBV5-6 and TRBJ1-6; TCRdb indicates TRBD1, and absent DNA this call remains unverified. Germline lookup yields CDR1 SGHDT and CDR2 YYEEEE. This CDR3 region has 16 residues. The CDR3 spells CASSWNRPGNNSPLHF.

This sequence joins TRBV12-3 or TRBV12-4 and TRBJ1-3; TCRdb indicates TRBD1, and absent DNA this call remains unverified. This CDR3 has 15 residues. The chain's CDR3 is CASSEQVLSGNTIYF.

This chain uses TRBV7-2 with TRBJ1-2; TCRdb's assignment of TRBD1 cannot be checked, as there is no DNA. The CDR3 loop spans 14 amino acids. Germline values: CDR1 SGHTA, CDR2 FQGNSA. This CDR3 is CASSSYTAPNGYTF.

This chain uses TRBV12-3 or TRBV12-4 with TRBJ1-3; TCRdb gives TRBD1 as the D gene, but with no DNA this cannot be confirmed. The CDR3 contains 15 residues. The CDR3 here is CASSTAGWPGNTIYF.

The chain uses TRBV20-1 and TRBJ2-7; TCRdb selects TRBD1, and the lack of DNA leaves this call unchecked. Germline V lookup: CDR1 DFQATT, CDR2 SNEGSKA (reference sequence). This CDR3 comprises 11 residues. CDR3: CSATNRGEQYF.

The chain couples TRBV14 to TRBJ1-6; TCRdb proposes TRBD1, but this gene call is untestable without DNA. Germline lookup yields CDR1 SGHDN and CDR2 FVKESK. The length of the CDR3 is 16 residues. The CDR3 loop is CASSQQGAGGNSPLHF.

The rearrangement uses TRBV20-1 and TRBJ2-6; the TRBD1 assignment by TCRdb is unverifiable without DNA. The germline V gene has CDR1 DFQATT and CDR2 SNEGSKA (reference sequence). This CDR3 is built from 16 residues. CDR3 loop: CSARGTASVGANVLTF.

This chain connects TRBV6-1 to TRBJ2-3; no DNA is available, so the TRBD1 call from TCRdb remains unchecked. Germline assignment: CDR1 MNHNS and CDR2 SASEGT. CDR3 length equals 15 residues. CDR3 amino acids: CASSTRGFGTDTQYF.

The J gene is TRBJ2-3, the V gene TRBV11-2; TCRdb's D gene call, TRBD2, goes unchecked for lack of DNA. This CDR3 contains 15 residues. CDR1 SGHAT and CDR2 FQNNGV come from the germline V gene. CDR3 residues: CASSLVGLVADTQYF.

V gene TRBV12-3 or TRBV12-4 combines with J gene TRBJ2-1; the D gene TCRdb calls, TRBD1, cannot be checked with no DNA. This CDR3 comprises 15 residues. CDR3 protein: CASSLIGGALNEQFF.

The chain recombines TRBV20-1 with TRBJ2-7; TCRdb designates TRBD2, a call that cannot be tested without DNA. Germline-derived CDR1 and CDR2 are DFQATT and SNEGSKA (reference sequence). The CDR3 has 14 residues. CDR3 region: CSARLLAGTYEQYF.

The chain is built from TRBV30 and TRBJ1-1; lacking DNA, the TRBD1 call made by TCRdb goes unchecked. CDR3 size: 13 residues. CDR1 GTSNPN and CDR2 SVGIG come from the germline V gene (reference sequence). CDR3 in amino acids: CAASDRTNTEAFF.

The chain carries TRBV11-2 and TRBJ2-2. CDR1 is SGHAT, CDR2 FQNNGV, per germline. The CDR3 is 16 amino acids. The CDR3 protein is CASSSTFWDSAGELFF.

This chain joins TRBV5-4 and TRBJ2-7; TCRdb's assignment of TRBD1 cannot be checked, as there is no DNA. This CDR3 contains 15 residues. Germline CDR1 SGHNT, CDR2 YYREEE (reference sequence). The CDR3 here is CASSLISGTGGEQYF.

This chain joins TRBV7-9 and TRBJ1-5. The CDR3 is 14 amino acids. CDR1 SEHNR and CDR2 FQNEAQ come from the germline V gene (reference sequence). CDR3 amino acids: CASSRGGGNQPQHF.